Each of the 15 T cell receptor beta chains below was sequenced from the same sample in a study of cytomegalovirus exposure and HLA in healthy donors. PCR was performed using 60 Vbeta and 13 Jbeta primers. Data came from immunoSEQ multiplex PCR; TCRdb stores just in-frame clones and leaves some out. The sample contains about 90,000 clones, roughly 63% of which appear only once. What was sequenced was PBMCs. The receptors originated from a woman between 45 and 60 years old in good health and CMV-seropositive.

The table lists this clone with a count of one. The chain carries TRBV7-9 and TRBJ2-5, with TRBD2 identical over 13 bases. This CDR3 is built from 17 residues. V gave up 3 bases and J gave up 3 bases; unmatched junction bases: 7. Looked up from germline, CDR1 is SEHNR and CDR2 is FQNEAQ (reference sequence). The CDR3 DNA reads as TGTGCCAGCAGCTTTCGACTAGCGGGGGGAAACAAAGAGACCCAGTACTTC. Amino acid sequence: CASSFRLAGGNKETQYF.

The chain combines TRBV7-2 with TRBJ1-4; 7 bases match TRBD1. V lost 5 bases to trimming and J lost 5 bases; unmatched junction nucleotides: 8. The germline CDR1 and CDR2 sequences are SGHTA and FQGNSA. The CDR3 totals 15 residues. The CDR3 region has the DNA TGTGCCAGCAGCAAGCAGGGGGTCCAAAATGAAAAACTGTTTTTT. Translating it yields CASSKQGVQNEKLFF.

The chain uses TRBV27 and TRBJ1-5; 8 bases match TRBD1. There are 15 residues in the CDR3. Germline lookup yields CDR1 MNHEY and CDR2 SMNVEV (reference sequence). J was trimmed by 3 bases and V by 2 bases; bases with no gene match: 3. The chain's CDR3 is CASSLAGGVNQPQHF. CDR3 nucleotide sequence: TGTGCCAGCAGTTTAGCAGGGGGCGTCAATCAGCCCCAGCATTTT.

The chain has TRBV11-1 and TRBJ1-1; D perhaps matches TRBD1 (5 bases). The CDR3 totals 17 residues. CDR1 SGHAT and CDR2 FQDESV come from the germline V gene (reference sequence). The V gene lost 0 bases and the J gene lost 1 base, with 15 bases spanning the gap. In nucleotides, the CDR3 is TGTGCCAGCAGCTTAGCCACTGGGGCAGCCAAGAACACTGAAGCTTTCTTT. Protein sequence: CASSLATGAAKNTEAFF.

This CDR3 is CASSVDQGSSYEQYF. The CDR3 DNA sequence: TGTGCCAGCAGCGTAGACCAGGGGAGCTCCTACGAGCAGTACTTC. V and J are TRBV9 and TRBJ2-7; possibly TRBD1 for D (6 bases). Germline V gene sequence: CDR1 SGDLS, CDR2 YYNGEE. The V end was cut by 0 bases, the J end by 0 bases, with 10 bases between. This CDR3 contains 15 residues.

V gene TRBV19 combines with J gene TRBJ1-1; D is ambiguous. The V gene's germline CDR1 is LNHDA and CDR2 SQIVND (reference sequence). This CDR3 contains 13 residues. The V end was cut by 7 bases, the J end by 0 bases, with 9 bases between. This chain's CDR3 is CASKSGVNTEAFF. DNA of the CDR3: TGTGCCAGTAAGTCCGGGGTGAACACTGAAGCTTTCTTT. Full variable domain (rest looked up from reference TRBV19 and TRBJ1-1): DGGITQSPKYLFRKEGQNVTLSCEQNLNHDAMYWYRQDPGQGLRLIYYSQIVNDFQKGDIAEGYSVSREKKESFPLTVTSAQKNPTAFYLCASKSGVNTEAFFGQGTRLTVV.

The chain links TRBV28 to TRBJ2-4; D is perhaps TRBD2 (5 bases). Germline V gives CDR1 MDHEN, CDR2 SYDVKM. The CDR3 consists of 15 residues. V gave up 6 bases and J gave up 1 base, with 13 bases separating them. In nucleotides, the CDR3 is TGTGCCAGCAGCTTCATTAGCGAGGCCAAAAACATTCAGTACTTC. It translates to CASSFISEAKNIQYF. The variable domain in full, completed from reference TRBV28 and TRBJ2-4, reads DVKVTQSSRYLVKRTGEKVFLECVQDMDHENMFWYRQDPGLGLRLIYFSYDVKMKEKGDIPEGYSVSREKKERFSLILESASTNQTSMYLCASSFISEAKNIQYFGAGTRLSVL.

The chain is built from TRBV7-9 and TRBJ1-6; D unresolved. This CDR3 spans 15 amino acids. Trimming stripped 1 base from V and 10 bases from J, with 14 bases between. CDR1 SEHNR and CDR2 FQNEAQ come from the germline V gene (reference sequence). The CDR3 DNA follows: TGTGCCAGCAGCTTAGATGAGGGCGGTAGATCACCCCTCCACTTT. Residues: CASSLDEGGRSPLHF.

This clone turned up a few times. The rearrangement links TRBV5-6 to TRBJ2-6, with D possibly matching TRBD2 (5 bases). Per the germline V gene, CDR1 is SGHDT and CDR2 is YYEEEE. The CDR3 is 16 amino acids. V lost 4 bases and J lost 0, with 11 bases in between. CDR3 sequence reads: CASSLDGVSGANVLTF. The CDR3 region has the DNA TGTGCCAGCAGCCTGGACGGGGTCTCTGGGGCCAACGTCCTGACTTTC.

The chain is built from TRBV11-3 and TRBJ2-2, with TRBD2 matching over 7 bases. The CDR3 has 13 residues. Trimming cost V 4 bases and J 6 bases; bases outside gene matches: 2. The germline CDR1 and CDR2 sequences are SGHNT and YENEEA. CDR3: CASSSAGAGELFF. The CDR3 coding sequence is TGTGCCAGCAGCTCCGCGGGGGCCGGGGAGCTGTTTTTT.

This clone showed up just a few times. The gene calls are TRBV7-2 and TRBJ2-1; D call uncertain. V lost 3 bases to trimming and J lost 7 bases, with 7 bases between them. The CDR3 sequence is 12 residues long. The germline gives CDR1 SGHTA, CDR2 FQGNSA. CDR3 in DNA: TGTGCCAGCAGCTTTCCAGGAAATGAGCAGTTCTTC. It yields the protein CASSFPGNEQFF.

The V and J genes are TRBV28 and TRBJ1-1, with 7 bases that match TRBD1. Losses at the gene ends were 7 bases for V and 5 bases for J; bases not matched to a gene: 7. There are 13 residues in the CDR3. In germline, CDR1 is MDHEN, CDR2 SYDVKM. The CDR3, as DNA: TGTGCCAGCAACAGGGGAGAAGGGACTGAAGCTTTCTTT. Residues: CASNRGEGTEAFF. The variable domain in full, with the rest retrieved from reference TRBV28 and TRBJ1-1, is DVKVTQSSRYLVKRTGEKVFLECVQDMDHENMFWYRQDPGLGLRLIYFSYDVKMKEKGDIPEGYSVSREKKERFSLILESASTNQTSMYLCASNRGEGTEAFFGQGTRLTVV.

The chain joins TRBV28 to TRBJ1-1, with D possibly matching TRBD1 (6 bases). Trimming took 3 bases from V and 3 from J, leaving 11 bases between them. The germline V gene has CDR1 MDHEN and CDR2 SYDVKM. The CDR3 is 14 amino acids. The CDR3 nucleotides are TGTGCCAGCAGTTTCTACAGGGTGGACACTGAAGCTTTCTTT. Residues: CASSFYRVDTEAFF.

This chain joins TRBV28 and TRBJ2-7, with 7 bases matching TRBD1. Germline CDR1 is MDHEN and CDR2 is SYDVKM. The CDR3 has 16 amino acids. Trimming took 1 base from V and 1 from J; bases not matched to a gene: 7. CDR3 nucleotides: TGTGCCAGCAGTTTATTCGGGACAGAACTTTCCTACGAGCAGTACTTC. It yields the protein CASSLFGTELSYEQYF.

The V gene is TRBV30, the J gene TRBJ1-5; TRBD1 is a possible D gene (5 bases). Trimming left V 4 bases short and J 7 bases short, with 14 bases between. This CDR3 region has 13 residues. Germline V CDR1 and CDR2: GTSNPN, SVGIG (reference sequence). This CDR3 is CAWNAGGDQPQHF. CDR3 bases: TGTGCCTGGAACGCCGGGGGGGACCAGCCCCAGCATTTT. The full variable domain, rest sourced from reference TRBV30 and TRBJ1-5, is SQTIHQWPATLVQPVGSPLSLECTVEGTSNPNLYWYRQAAGRGLQLLFYSVGIGQISSEVPQNLSASRPQDRQFILSSKKLLLSDSGFYLCAWNAGGDQPQHFGDGTRLSIL.